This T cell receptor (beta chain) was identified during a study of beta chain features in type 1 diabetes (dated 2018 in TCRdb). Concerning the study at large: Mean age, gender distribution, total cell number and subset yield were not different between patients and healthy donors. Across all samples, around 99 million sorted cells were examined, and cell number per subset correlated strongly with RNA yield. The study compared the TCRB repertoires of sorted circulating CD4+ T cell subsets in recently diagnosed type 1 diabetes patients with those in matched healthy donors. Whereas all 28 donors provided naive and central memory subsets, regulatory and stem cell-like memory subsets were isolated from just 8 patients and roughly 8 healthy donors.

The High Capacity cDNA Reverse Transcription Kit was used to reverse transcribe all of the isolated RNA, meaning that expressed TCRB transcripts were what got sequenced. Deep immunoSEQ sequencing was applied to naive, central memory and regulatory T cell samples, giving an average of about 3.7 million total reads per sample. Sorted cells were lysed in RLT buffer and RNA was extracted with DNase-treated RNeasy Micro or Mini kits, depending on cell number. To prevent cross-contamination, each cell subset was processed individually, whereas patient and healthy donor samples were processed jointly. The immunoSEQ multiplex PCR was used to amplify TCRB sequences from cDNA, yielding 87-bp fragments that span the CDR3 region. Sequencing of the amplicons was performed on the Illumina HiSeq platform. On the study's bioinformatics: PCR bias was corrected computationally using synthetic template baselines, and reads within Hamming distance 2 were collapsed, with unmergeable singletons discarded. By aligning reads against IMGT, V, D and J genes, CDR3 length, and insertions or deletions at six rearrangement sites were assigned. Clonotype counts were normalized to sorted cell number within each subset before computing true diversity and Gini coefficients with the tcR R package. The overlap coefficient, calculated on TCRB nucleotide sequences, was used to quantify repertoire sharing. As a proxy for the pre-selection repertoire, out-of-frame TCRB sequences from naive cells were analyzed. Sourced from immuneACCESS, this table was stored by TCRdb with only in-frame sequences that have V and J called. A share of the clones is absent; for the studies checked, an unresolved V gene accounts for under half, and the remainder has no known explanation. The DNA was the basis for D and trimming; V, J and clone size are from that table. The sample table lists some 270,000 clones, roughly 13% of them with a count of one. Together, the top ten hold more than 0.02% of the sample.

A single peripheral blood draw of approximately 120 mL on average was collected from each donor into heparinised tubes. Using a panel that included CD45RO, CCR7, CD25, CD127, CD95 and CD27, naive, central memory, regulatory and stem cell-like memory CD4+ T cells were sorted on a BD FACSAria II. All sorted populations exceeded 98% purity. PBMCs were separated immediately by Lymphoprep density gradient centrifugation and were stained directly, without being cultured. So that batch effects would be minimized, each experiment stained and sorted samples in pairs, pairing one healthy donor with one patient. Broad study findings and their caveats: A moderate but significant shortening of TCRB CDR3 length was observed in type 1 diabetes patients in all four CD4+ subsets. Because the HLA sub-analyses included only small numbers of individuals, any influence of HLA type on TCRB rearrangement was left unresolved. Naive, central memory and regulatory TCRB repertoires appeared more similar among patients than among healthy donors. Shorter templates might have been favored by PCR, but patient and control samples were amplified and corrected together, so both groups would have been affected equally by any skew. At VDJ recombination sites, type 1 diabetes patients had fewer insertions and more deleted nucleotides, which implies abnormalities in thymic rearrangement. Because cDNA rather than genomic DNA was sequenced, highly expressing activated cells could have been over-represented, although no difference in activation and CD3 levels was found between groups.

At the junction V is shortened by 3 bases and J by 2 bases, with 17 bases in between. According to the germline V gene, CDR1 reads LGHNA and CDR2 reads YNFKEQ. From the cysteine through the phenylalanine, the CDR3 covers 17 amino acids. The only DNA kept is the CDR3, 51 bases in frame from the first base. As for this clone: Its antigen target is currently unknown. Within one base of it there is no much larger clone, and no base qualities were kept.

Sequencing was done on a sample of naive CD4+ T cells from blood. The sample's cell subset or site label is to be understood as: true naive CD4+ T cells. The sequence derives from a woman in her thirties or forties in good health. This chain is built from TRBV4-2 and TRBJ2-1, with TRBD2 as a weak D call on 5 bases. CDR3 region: CASSQVVQRSTYNEQFF. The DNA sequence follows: TGTGCCAGCAGCCAGGTCGTACAGCGGTCGACCTACAATGAGCAGTTCTTC.